The 7 T cell receptor beta chains below all came from one sample that was sequenced in a study of T cell responses to AZD1222 COVID-19 vaccine. Sequenced by immunoSEQ multiplex PCR; TCRdb stores in-frame clones only, minus some. The repertoire has 100,000 to 150,000 clones, 90% of them found once; the top ten carry about 4.3%. Specimen: peripheral blood, collected on day 0 of MenACWY control vaccination. Every receptor here comes from an adult in good health.

This clone was picked up one time. This chain joins TRBV10-2 and TRBJ2-2, with D uncertain. The germline gives CDR1 WSHSY, CDR2 SAAADI. V lost 0 bases and J 8 bases, leaving 1 base between the germline ends. The CDR3 is 11 residues long. The CDR3 loop is CASSESGELFF. The DNA of the CDR3 is TGCGCCAGCAGTGAGTCTGGGGAGCTGTTTTTT.

The DNA of the CDR3 is TGTGCCAGCAGCCCCCTTCCCGGGACAGGTTATGGCTACACCTTC. Its protein is CASSPLPGTGYGYTF. This chain connects TRBV5-6 to TRBJ1-2; TRBD1 aligns across 8 bases. Germline V gene data show CDR1 as SGHDT and CDR2 as YYEEEE. The trim removed 4 bases at V and 5 bases at J, leaving 10 bases unmatched. This CDR3 comprises 15 residues.

The gene calls are TRBV5-4 and TRBJ2-1; 12 positions match TRBD2. The germline gives CDR1 SGHNT, CDR2 YYREEE (reference sequence). This CDR3 region has 16 residues. Trimming removed 4 bases from V and 4 bases from J; junction bases left unmatched: 6. In nucleotides, the CDR3 is TGTGCCAGCAGCATAGGACTAGCGGGAACGTACAATGAGCAGTTCTTC. It is translated as CASSIGLAGTYNEQFF.

This clone is a singleton in its sample. This chain uses TRBV21-1 with TRBJ1-6; whether TRBD1, the table's D call, matches the DNA was not checked. TRBV21-1 corresponds to a pseudogene. This CDR3 region has 16 residues. The CDR3 DNA reads as TGTGCCAGGCGCTGGAGGGGGCTATCCTATAATTCACCCCTCCACTTT. Translating it yields CARRWRGLSYNSPLHF.

The rearrangement joins TRBV28 to TRBJ1-1; 7 positions agree with TRBD1. CDR3 length: 15 residues. Trimming took 5 bases from V and 0 from J; bases not matched to a gene: 6. CDR1 and CDR2 from the germline V gene are MDHEN and SYDVKM. The CDR3 loop reads CASSLARGMNTEAFF. The CDR3 nucleotides are TGTGCCAGCAGTCTCGCCAGGGGGATGAACACTGAAGCTTTCTTT.

The genes are TRBV7-9 and TRBJ2-1; possible D gene TRBD1, 5 bases. The CDR3 totals 14 residues. In germline, CDR1 is SEHNR, CDR2 FQNEAQ (reference sequence). Trimming pared 3 bases from V and 8 bases from J, leaving 14 bases between. CDR3 sequence: CASSFLGPRDEQFF. CDR3 DNA sequence: TGTGCCAGCAGCTTCTTGGGGCCAAGGGATGAGCAGTTCTTC.

Of note for this clone: At one boundary the junction diverges from the germline segment, which might be a read error. This sequence joins TRBV6-5 and TRBJ1-5; no firm D call. Germline V gene sequence: CDR1 MNHEY, CDR2 SVGAGI. CDR3 size: 15 residues. CDR3 coding DNA: TGTGCCAGCAGTGACTCCGGTGGTCCCAATCAGCCCCAGCATTTT. Translated: CASSDSGGPNQPQHF.